The rows below give T cell receptor beta chains drawn from one sample of a study of OX40 agonist ivuxolimab in advanced cancers. TCRdb's copy holds only in-frame clones and misses some; the assay was immunoSEQ multiplex PCR. The sample holds fewer than 25,000 clones, around 83% seen once. The sequenced sample was CD4+ or CD8+ T cells sorted from blood, obtained in a trial of the OX40 agonist ivuxolimab. These receptors were collected from an adult with an advanced solid tumor such as melanoma, head and neck, liver or kidney cancer. CDR3s include the opening cysteine and the closing phenylalanine or tryptophan. A D gene is named only where the DNA matches it firmly. Clone size is stated in some rows and not others, as once, few, many or a class when expanded.

TRBV2	TRBJ1-6	NA	TRBD1	TGTGCCAGCAGTTCGACAGGGGGACGGGCCTCTAGCTCCTATAATTCACCCCTCCACTTT	CASSSTGGRASSSYNSPLHF
TRBV6-1	TRBJ2-1	NA	NA	TGTGCCAGCAGTGTTCACAGCGACAATGAGCAGTTCTTC	CASSVHSDNEQFF
TRBV7-2	TRBJ2-4	NA	TRBD1	TGTGCCAGCAGGACAGGGGTAGCCAAAAACATTCAGTACTTC	CASRTGVAKNIQYF
TRBV7-9	TRBJ1-6	few	TRBD1	TGTGCCAGCAGCTTAGAGGGACAGGGGAATTCACCCCTCCACTTT	CASSLEGQGNSPLHF
TRBV4-1	TRBJ2-1	once	NA	TGCGCCAGCAGCCAAGACGGCGGAACAAGCAATGAGCAGTTCTTC	CASSQDGGTSNEQFF
TRBV5-4	TRBJ2-5	NA	TRBD2	TGTGCCAGCAGCTTGGGACTAGCGGGGGGAGAAGAGACCCAGTACTTC	CASSLGLAGGEETQYF
TRBV7-2	TRBJ2-5	NA	NA	TGTGCCAGCAGCTTAGGAGTTTACCAAGAGACCCAGTACTTC	CASSLGVYQETQYF
TRBV5-4	TRBJ2-1	NA	TRBD2	TGTGCCAGCAGCTTGGCCGCGGGGGGGCCTTCCAATGAGCAGTTCTTC	CASSLAAGGPSNEQFF
TRBV7-2	TRBJ2-1	NA	NA	TGTGCCAGCAGCTTAACGGTGGAGCAGTTCTTC	CASSLTVEQFF
TRBV5-6	TRBJ2-7	NA	NA	TGTGCCAGCAGTTCGCGGGGAACTGAAGATGGGGAGCAGTACTTC	CASSSRGTEDGEQYF
TRBV5-8	TRBJ2-5	NA	TRBD1	TGTGCCAGCAGCTTGGGACAGGGAGTTTCGGGGGAGACCCAGTACTTC	CASSLGQGVSGETQYF
TRBV4-1	TRBJ2-1	NA	NA	TGCGCCAGCAGCCAGGATATGGGGATGAGTGAGCAGTTCTTC	CASSQDMGMSEQFF
TRBV18	TRBJ2-1	few	NA	TGTGCCAGCTCACCACGTGGGCAGGCAGACAATGAGCAGTTCTTC	CASSPRGQADNEQFF
TRBV5-1	TRBJ2-1	NA	NA	TGCGCCAGCAGCTTGGTCGGGGACCCCTACAATGAGCAGTTCTTC	CASSLVGDPYNEQFF
TRBV19	TRBJ1-1	once	TRBD1	TGTGCCAGTAGTATGACAGGGAGGTTTCTCGGGAACACTGAAGCTTTCTTT	CASSMTGRFLGNTEAFF
TRBV18	TRBJ2-7	NA	NA	TGTGCCAGCTCGATAAGGGACAAGGGACCATCCGAGCAGTACTTC	CASSIRDKGPSEQYF
TRBV27	TRBJ2-1	NA	TRBD1	TGTGCCAGCACCAACGACAGGGGCGCCTACAATGAGCAGTTCTTC	CASTNDRGAYNEQFF
TRBV6-5	TRBJ2-7	NA	NA	TGTGCCAGCAGTTACTCGTACACCTCCTACGAGCAGTACTTC	CASSYSYTSYEQYF
TRBV14	TRBJ2-7	NA	NA	TGTGCCAGCAGCCAAGATCGGGGCGAGCAGTACTTC	CASSQDRGEQYF
TRBV11-3	TRBJ2-7	few	NA	TGTGCCAGCAGCTTAGAACCTGGGGGGGAGCAGTACTTC	CASSLEPGGEQYF
TRBV5-5	TRBJ2-7	NA	NA	TGTGCCAGCAGCTCCGACCCCACCGGCGAGTACGAGCAGTACTTC	CASSSDPTGEYEQYF
TRBV19	TRBJ2-2	NA	TRBD2	TGTGCCAGTAGACCCGACACTAGCGGAGCAAACACCGGGGAGCTGTTTTTT	CASRPDTSGANTGELFF
TRBV19	TRBJ2-5	NA	TRBD2	TGTGCCAGTAGTACCCTAGCGGGGGGGAGAGAGACCCAGTACTTC	CASSTLAGGRETQYF
TRBV27	TRBJ1-6	NA	NA	TGTGCCAGCAGTTTCTGGAGCTCCTATAATTCACCCCTCCACTTT	CASSFWSSYNSPLHF
TRBV10-2	TRBJ1-1	NA	NA	TGCGCCAGCAGTGAGAGTTGGGGGGCTGAAGCTTTCTTT	CASSESWGAEAFF
TRBV5-1	TRBJ2-7	few	NA	TGCGCCAGCAGCTTGCAACAGGGTATCTACGAGCAGTACTTC	CASSLQQGIYEQYF
TRBV19	TRBJ1-4	NA	NA	TGTGCCAGTAGTACCGCGACTGGGGACGAAAAACTGTTTTTT	CASSTATGDEKLFF
TRBV5-6	TRBJ2-3	NA	TRBD2	TGTGCCAGCAGCTTGGTTCGGCGGGGGAAGGATACGCAGTATTTT	CASSLVRRGKDTQYF
TRBV6-5	TRBJ1-3	NA	NA	TGTGCCAGCAGTTACGTCCAGGGGAACACCATATATTTT	CASSYVQGNTIYF
TRBV7-9	TRBJ2-3	NA	NA	TGTGCCAGCAGCTTACTCGGGAAGGGAGATACGCAGTATTTT	CASSLLGKGDTQYF
TRBV6-5	TRBJ1-1	few	NA	TGTGCCAGCAGTTACTCGAACCGGGGAAACACTGAAGCTTTCTTT	CASSYSNRGNTEAFF
TRBV5-1	TRBJ2-2	NA	NA	TGCGCCAGCAGCCCTTCCGGAGGACCCCAGGGAACCGGGGAGCTGTTTTTT	CASSPSGGPQGTGELFF
TRBV7-8	TRBJ2-5	NA	TRBD2	TGTGCCAGCAGCTCGGGCGGGAGTTGGCAAGAGACCCAGTACTTC	CASSSGGSWQETQYF
TRBV4-3	TRBJ2-7	once	NA	TGCGCCAGCAGCCAAGTATCGGACGGAGCCTACGAGCAGTACTTC	CASSQVSDGAYEQYF
TRBV11-2	TRBJ2-5	NA	TRBD2	TGTGCCAGCAGCTCCTCCCCCTGGGGCGCGGGGGAGGGGGAGACCCAGTACTTC	CASSSSPWGAGEGETQYF
TRBV25-1	TRBJ2-5	NA	NA	TGTGCCAGCAGCACCTTCACAGGGAGCCAAGAGACCCAGTACTTC	CASSTFTGSQETQYF
TRBV27	TRBJ1-1	once	TRBD1	TGTGCCAGCAGTTTATGGGCAACAGGGGTCACTGAAGCTTTCTTT	CASSLWATGVTEAFF
TRBV7-9	TRBJ2-2	NA	NA	TGTGCCAGCAGCTTAACATTCGGGGAGCTGTTTTTT	CASSLTFGELFF
TRBV7-9	TRBJ2-5	once	NA	TGTGCCAGCAGCCAAATGCGGGGTGGAGAGACCCAGTACTTC	CASSQMRGGETQYF
TRBV6-6	TRBJ2-7	few	TRBD1	TGTGCCAGCAGGAGGACAGGGGATCTTCGCGAGCAGTACTTC	CASRRTGDLREQYF
TRBV5-8	TRBJ2-2	NA	TRBD1	TGTGCCAGCAGCCGGGACAGGGGGATCACCGGGGAGCTGTTTTTT	CASSRDRGITGELFF
TRBV7-2	TRBJ2-1	NA	NA	TGTGCCAGCAGCTTAGTAGGCCGCGGCGGTGGGAAAAATGAGCAGTTCTTC	CASSLVGRGGGKNEQFF
TRBV7-2	TRBJ2-1	NA	TRBD2	TGTGCCAGCAGCTTAGTTGCCGGCGGGAGGTACAATGAGCAGTTCTTC	CASSLVAGGRYNEQFF
TRBV6-5	TRBJ1-2	NA	NA	TGTGCCAGCCGGGACGTATCGTGGGAGGGCTACACCTTC	CASRDVSWEGYTF
TRBV4-3	TRBJ2-7	NA	TRBD1	TGCGCCAGCAGCCAAGGGGGACAGGCTACCTACGAGCAGTACTTC	CASSQGGQATYEQYF
TRBV5-6	TRBJ2-1	NA	NA	TGTGCCAGCAGCTTCATCGGCGGCCAATACAATGAGCAGTTCTTC	CASSFIGGQYNEQFF
TRBV11-1	TRBJ1-3	NA	NA	TGTGCCAGCAGCCCACAGGGATCCTCTGGAAACACCATATATTTT	CASSPQGSSGNTIYF
TRBV7-8	TRBJ2-2	NA	NA	TGTGCCAGCAGCTGGACACCCAACACCGGGGAGCTGTTTTTT	CASSWTPNTGELFF
TRBV4-3	TRBJ1-1	once	NA	TGCGCCAGCAGCCAGACTCTCGATAAATTGAACACTGAAGCTTTCTTT	CASSQTLDKLNTEAFF
TRBV6-5	TRBJ1-4	NA	NA	TGTGCCAGCAGTTACCGGAGGGGCAATGAAAAACTGTTTTTT	CASSYRRGNEKLFF
TRBV27	TRBJ2-7	NA	TRBD2	TGTGCCAGCAGTTTACTGACTAGCGGGGGGGCACAGTACTTC	CASSLLTSGGAQYF
TRBV19	TRBJ1-5	NA	NA	TGTGCCAGTAACCAACAGACAGGCCCGGACCGCAATCAGCCCCAGCATTTT	CASNQQTGPDRNQPQHF
TRBV5-1	TRBJ1-4	NA	NA	TGCGCCAGCAGCTTGTGGGGAACTGGCGAAAAACTGTTTTTT	CASSLWGTGEKLFF
TRBV2	TRBJ1-4	NA	NA	TGTGCCAGCAAAAGACCAGATGAAAAACTGTTTTTT	CASKRPDEKLFF
TRBV6-1	TRBJ2-2	NA	NA	TGTGCCAGCAGTGAGAAGCGCGACACCGGGGAGCTGTTTTTT	CASSEKRDTGELFF
TRBV5-1	TRBJ2-2	NA	NA	TGCGCCAGCAGCTTGTCCGACGGGAACACCGGGGAGCTGTTTTTT	CASSLSDGNTGELFF
TRBV18	TRBJ1-1	NA	TRBD1	TGTGCCAGCTCACAGTATACAGGGGTCCGGGACACTGAAGCTTTCTTT	CASSQYTGVRDTEAFF
TRBV19	TRBJ2-4	NA	TRBD2	TGTGCCGCGGGGGAGGGAACCAAAAACATTCAGTACTTC	CAAGEGTKNIQYF
TRBV7-2	TRBJ2-2	NA	TRBD1	TGTGCCAGCAGGACAGGGTTCGGCACCGGGGAGCTGTTTTTT	CASRTGFGTGELFF
TRBV14	TRBJ2-1	once	NA	NA	CASSQSGWGQGTSGRLFF